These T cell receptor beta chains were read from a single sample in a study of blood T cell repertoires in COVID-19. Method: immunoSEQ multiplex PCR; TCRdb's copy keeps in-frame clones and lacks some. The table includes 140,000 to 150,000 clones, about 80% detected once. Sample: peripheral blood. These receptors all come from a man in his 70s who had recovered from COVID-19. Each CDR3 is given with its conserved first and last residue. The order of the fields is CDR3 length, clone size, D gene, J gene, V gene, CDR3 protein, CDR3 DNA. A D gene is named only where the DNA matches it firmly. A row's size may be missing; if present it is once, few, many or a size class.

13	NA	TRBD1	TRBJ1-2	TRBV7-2	CASSLGTGAGYTF	TGTGCCAGCAGCTTAGGGACAGGGGCTGGCTACACCTTC
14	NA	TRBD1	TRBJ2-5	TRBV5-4	CASSTGDRVETQYF	TGTGCCAGCAGCACCGGGGACAGGGTGGAGACCCAGTACTTC
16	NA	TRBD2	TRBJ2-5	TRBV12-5	CASGRGGTSGQETQYF	TGTGCTAGTGGTAGGGGGGGGACTAGCGGGCAAGAGACCCAGTACTTC
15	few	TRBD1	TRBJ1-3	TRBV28	CASSTDRGSGNTIYF	TGTGCCAGCAGTACGGACAGGGGCTCTGGAAACACCATATATTTT
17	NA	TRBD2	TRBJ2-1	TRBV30	CAWSMITGTRGYNEQFF	TGTGCCTGGAGTATGATCACCGGGACTAGAGGGTACAATGAGCAGTTCTTC
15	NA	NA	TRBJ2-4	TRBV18	CASSPPLAAKNIQYF	TGTGCCAGCTCACCACCTCTAGCGGCCAAAAACATTCAGTACTTC
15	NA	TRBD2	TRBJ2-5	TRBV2	CASLLAAGTVETQYF	TGTGCCAGCTTGCTAGCGGCTGGAACGGTGGAGACCCAGTACTTC
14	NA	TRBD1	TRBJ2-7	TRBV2	CASSDTGVLYEQYF	TGTGCCAGCAGTGACACAGGGGTTTTGTACGAGCAGTACTTC
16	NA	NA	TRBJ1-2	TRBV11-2	CASSLSVPGALSGYTF	TGTGCCAGCAGCTTATCCGTCCCAGGGGCACTCTCTGGCTACACCTTC
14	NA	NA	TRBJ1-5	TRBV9	CASSVDGSNQPQHF	TGTGCCAGCAGCGTAGACGGGAGCAATCAGCCCCAGCATTTT
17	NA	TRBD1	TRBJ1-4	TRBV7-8	CASSLASPGQGNEKLFF	TGTGCCAGCAGCTTAGCGTCTCCCGGACAGGGTAATGAAAAACTGTTTTTT
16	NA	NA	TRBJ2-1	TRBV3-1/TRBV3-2	CASSQGLAGRYNEQFF	TGTGCCAGCAGCCAAGGCTTGGCGGGAAGATACAATGAGCAGTTCTTC
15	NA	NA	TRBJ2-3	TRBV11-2	CASSPARGGWATQYF	TGTGCCAGCAGCCCGGCCAGGGGAGGGTGGGCGACGCAGTATTTT
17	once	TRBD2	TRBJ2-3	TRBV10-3	CAISEIIAGPGTDTQYF	TGTGCCATCAGTGAAATTATAGCGGGCCCGGGCACAGATACGCAGTATTTT
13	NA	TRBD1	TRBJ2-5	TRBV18	CASYRGSRETQYF	TGTGCCAGCTACAGGGGATCAAGAGAGACCCAGTACTTC
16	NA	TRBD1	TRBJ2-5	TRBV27	CASSRQGSGTPETQYF	TGTGCCAGCAGTCGACAGGGGTCAGGTACTCCGGAGACCCAGTACTTC
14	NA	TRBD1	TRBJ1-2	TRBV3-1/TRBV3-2	CASSNGQGSIGYTF	TGTGCCAGCAGCAACGGACAGGGGAGTATAGGCTACACCTTC
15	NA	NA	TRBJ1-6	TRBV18	CASSPNRGLDSPLHF	TGTGCCAGCTCCCCCAATCGGGGGTTAGATTCACCCCTCCACTTT
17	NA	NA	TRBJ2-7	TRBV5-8	CASSPGPQGGHLYEQYF	TGTGCCAGCAGCCCTGGCCCCCAGGGGGGACATCTGTACGAGCAGTACTTC
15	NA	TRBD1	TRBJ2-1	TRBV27	CASSRTGDRINEQFF	TGTGCCAGCAGCCGGACAGGGGACAGGATCAATGAGCAGTTCTTC
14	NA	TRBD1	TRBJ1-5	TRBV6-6	CASSSTGGNQPQHF	TGTGCCAGCAGTTCGACAGGGGGCAATCAGCCCCAGCATTTT
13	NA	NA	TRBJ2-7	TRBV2	CASRVDYAYEQYF	TGTGCCAGCAGGGTGGACTACGCCTACGAGCAGTACTTC
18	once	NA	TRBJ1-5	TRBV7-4	CASSLAVQNLNKNQPQHF	TGTGCCAGCAGCTTAGCGGTTCAGAACCTGAATAAAAATCAGCCCCAGCATTTT
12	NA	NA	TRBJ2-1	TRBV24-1	CATSDVAGEQFF	TGTGCCACCAGTGATGTAGCTGGAGAGCAGTTCTTC
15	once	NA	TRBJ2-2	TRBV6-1	CASSEVFPRSGELFF	TGTGCCAGCAGTGAAGTATTCCCCAGATCCGGGGAGCTGTTTTTT
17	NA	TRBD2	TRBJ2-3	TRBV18	CASSPGTSGRRADTQYF	TGTGCCAGCTCACCAGGGACTAGCGGGAGAAGGGCAGATACGCAGTATTTT
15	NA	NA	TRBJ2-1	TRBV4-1	CASSQPSSGYNEQFF	TGCGCCAGCAGCCAACCTTCAAGCGGGTACAATGAGCAGTTCTTC
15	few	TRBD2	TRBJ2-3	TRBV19	CASSWTSGDTDTQYF	TGTGCCAGTAGTTGGACTAGCGGGGACACAGATACGCAGTATTTT
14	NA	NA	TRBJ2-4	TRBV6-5	CASRLKRDTFIQYF	TGTGCCAGCAGGCTTAAACGGGACACTTTTATTCAGTACTTC
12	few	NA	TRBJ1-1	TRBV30	CACSGGDTEAFF	TGTGCCTGCTCCGGTGGTGACACTGAAGCTTTCTTT
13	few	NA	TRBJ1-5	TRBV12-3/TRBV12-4	CASSLNRVQPQHF	TGTGCCAGCAGTTTAAATCGGGTTCAGCCCCAGCATTTT
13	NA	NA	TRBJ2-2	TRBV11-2	CATRGRGTGELFF	TGTGCCACCCGGGGCAGGGGCACCGGGGAGCTGTTTTTT
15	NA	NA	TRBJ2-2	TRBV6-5	CASSKLERATGELFF	TGTGCCAGCAGCAAACTAGAGAGAGCCACCGGGGAGCTGTTTTTT
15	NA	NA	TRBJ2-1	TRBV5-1	CASSQISGYNNEQFF	TGCGCCAGCAGCCAGATTAGCGGCTACAACAATGAGCAGTTCTTC
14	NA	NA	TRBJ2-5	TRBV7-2	CASSLSTYQETQYF	TGTGCCAGCAGCTTGTCCACTTACCAAGAGACCCAGTACTTC
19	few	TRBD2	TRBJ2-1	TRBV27	CASSFRLAGEGSSYNEQFF	TGTGCCAGCAGTTTCCGACTAGCGGGAGAGGGGAGCTCCTACAATGAGCAGTTCTTC
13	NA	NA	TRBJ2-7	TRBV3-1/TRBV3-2	CASSPPSSYEQYF	TGTGCCAGCAGTCCCCCCAGCTCCTACGAGCAGTACTTC
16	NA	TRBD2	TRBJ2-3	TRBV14	CASSLGLAGGYDTQYF	TGTGCCAGCAGCCTCGGACTAGCGGGAGGGTACGATACGCAGTATTTT
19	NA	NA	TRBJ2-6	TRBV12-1	CASSFGDRQTSSGANVLTF	TGTGCCAGCAGCTTTGGGGACAGGCAAACGTCCTCTGGGGCCAACGTCCTGACTTTC
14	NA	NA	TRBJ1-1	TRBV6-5	CASSLRGLNTEAFF	TGTGCCAGCAGCCTGCGAGGGTTGAACACTGAAGCTTTCTTT
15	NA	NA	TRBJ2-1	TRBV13	CASSFYGRPDNEQFF	TGTGCCAGCAGCTTCTATGGGCGCCCAGACAATGAGCAGTTCTTC
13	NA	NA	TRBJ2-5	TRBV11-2	CASSLMLAETQYF	TGTGCCAGCAGCTTAATGCTAGCCGAGACCCAGTACTTC
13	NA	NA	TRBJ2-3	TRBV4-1	CASSQEGVNTQYF	TGCGCCAGCAGCCAAGAAGGGGTCAATACGCAGTATTTT
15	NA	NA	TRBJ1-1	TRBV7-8	CASSPPFRGNTEAFF	TGTGCCAGCAGCCCTCCCTTTCGGGGGAACACTGAAGCTTTCTTT
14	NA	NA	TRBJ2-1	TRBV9	CASSVGSASNEQFF	TGTGCCAGCAGCGTAGGCTCGGCTAGCAATGAGCAGTTCTTC
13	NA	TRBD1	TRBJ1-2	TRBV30	CAWSIGTGSGYTF	TGTGCCTGGAGTATCGGGACAGGGAGCGGCTACACCTTC
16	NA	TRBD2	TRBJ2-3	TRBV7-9	CASSLGVAGVGDTQYF	TGTGCCAGCAGCTTAGGGGTAGCGGGAGTTGGAGATACGCAGTATTTT
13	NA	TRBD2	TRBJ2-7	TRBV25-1	CASRGSGNHEQYF	TGTGCCAGCAGGGGTAGCGGGAACCACGAGCAGTACTTC
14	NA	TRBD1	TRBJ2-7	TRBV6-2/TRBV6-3	CASSYYRGALEQYF	TGTGCCAGCAGTTACTACAGGGGGGCCCTCGAGCAGTACTTC
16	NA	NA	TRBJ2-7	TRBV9	CASSVGGSLAFYEQYF	TGTGCCAGCAGCGTAGGAGGAAGTCTAGCATTCTACGAGCAGTACTTC
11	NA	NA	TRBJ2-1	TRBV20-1	CSARGGNEQFF	TGCAGTGCTAGAGGAGGGAATGAGCAGTTCTTC
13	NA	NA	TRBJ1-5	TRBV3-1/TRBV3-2	CASSQVGSQPQHF	TGTGCCAGCAGCCAAGTCGGGAGTCAGCCCCAGCATTTT
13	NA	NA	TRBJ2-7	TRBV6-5	CASSYINNYEQYF	TGTGCCAGCAGTTACATCAACAACTACGAGCAGTACTTC
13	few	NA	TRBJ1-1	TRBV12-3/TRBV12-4	CASSLFGRRGAFF	TGTGCCAGCAGTTTATTCGGACGTAGGGGAGCTTTCTTT
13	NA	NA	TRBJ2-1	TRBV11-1	CASSLVTINEQFF	TGTGCCAGCAGCTTAGTAACTATCAATGAGCAGTTCTTC
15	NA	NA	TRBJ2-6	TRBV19	CASRRQVFGANVLTF	TGTGCCAGTAGGCGACAGGTATTCGGGGCCAACGTCCTGACTTTC
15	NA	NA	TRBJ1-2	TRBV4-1	CASSQGVVTRRGYTF	TGCGCCAGCAGCCAAGGGGTAGTAACCCGGCGGGGCTACACCTTC